This T cell receptor (beta chain) is from a study of T cells in Graves' hyperthyroidism and ophthalmopathy. At least ten counts were recorded for this clonotype. Trimming took 6 bases from V and 10 from J, leaving 21 bases between them. This CDR3 contains 14 residues. Germline V lookup: CDR1 SGHTA, CDR2 FQGNSA. RNA transcripts provided the source from which TCR beta CDR3 regions were amplified. When the TCR CDR3 underwent first-round RT-PCR, the HTBI primer set was used. TCRdb itself ran the multiplex PCR reads through MiXCR, one entry per CDR3 protein. This sample has 550,000 to 700,000 distinct CDR3 sequences, with roughly 14% found just once.

Sequenced: blood. The clonotype originates from a woman aged 40 to 50 with Graves' ophthalmopathy. This chain connects TRBV7-2 to TRBJ2-5; possibly TRBD2 for D (6 bases). The chain's CDR3 is CASRKGGPGVDQYF. The DNA of the CDR3 is TGTGCCAGCAGAAAGGGAGGACCGGGGGTTGACCAGTACTTC.